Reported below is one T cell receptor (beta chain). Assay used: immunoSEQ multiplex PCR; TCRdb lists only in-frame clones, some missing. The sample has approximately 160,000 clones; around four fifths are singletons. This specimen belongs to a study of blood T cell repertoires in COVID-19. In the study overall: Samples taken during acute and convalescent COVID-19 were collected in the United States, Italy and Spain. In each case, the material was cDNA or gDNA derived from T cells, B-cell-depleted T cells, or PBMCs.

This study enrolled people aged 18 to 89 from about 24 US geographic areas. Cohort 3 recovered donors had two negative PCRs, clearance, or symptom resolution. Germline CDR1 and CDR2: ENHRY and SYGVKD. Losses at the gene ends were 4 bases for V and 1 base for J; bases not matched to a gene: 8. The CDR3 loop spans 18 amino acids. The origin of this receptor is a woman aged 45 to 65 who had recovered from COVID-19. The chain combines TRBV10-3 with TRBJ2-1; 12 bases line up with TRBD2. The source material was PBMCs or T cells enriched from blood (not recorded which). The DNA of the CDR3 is TGTGCCATCAGTGTGGGACTAGCGGGCGTCGGGTCCTACAATGAGCAGTTCTTC. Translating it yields CAISVGLAGVGSYNEQFF.